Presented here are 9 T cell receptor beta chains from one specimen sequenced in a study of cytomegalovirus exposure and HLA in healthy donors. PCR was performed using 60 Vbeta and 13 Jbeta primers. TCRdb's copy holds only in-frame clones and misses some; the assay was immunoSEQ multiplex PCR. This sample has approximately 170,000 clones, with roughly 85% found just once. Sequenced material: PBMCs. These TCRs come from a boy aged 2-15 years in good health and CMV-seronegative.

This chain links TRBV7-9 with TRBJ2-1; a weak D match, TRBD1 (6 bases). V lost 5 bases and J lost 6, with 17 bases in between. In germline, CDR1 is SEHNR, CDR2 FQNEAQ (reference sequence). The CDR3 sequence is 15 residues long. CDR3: CASSGDIREANEQFF. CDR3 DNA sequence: TGTGCCAGCAGCGGGGACATCCGAGAGGCCAATGAGCAGTTCTTC.

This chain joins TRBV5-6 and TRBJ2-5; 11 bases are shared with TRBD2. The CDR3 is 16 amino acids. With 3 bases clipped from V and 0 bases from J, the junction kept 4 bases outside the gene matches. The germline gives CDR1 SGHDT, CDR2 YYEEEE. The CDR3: CASSWGTSGYQETQYF. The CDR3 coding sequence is TGTGCCAGCAGCTGGGGGACTAGCGGATACCAAGAGACCCAGTACTTC.

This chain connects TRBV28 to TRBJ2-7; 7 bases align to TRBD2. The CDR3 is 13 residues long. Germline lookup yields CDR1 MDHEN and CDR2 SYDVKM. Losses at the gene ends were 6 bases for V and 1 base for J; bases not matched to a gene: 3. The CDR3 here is CASRGLKSYEQYF. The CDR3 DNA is TGTGCCAGCAGGGGACTAAAATCCTACGAGCAGTACTTC. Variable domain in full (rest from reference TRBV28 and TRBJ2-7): DVKVTQSSRYLVKRTGEKVFLECVQDMDHENMFWYRQDPGLGLRLIYFSYDVKMKEKGDIPEGYSVSREKKERFSLILESASTNQTSMYLCASRGLKSYEQYFGPGTRLTVT.

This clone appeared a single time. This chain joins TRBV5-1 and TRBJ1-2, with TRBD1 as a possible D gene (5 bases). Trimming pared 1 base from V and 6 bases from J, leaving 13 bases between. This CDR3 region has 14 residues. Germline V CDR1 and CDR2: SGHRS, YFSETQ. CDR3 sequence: CASSLPGRSDGYTF. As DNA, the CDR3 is TGCGCCAGCAGCTTGCCAGGGAGGTCGGATGGCTACACCTTC. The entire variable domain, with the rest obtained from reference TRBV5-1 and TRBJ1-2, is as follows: KAGVTQTPRYLIKTRGQQVTLSCSPISGHRSVSWYQQTPGQGLQFLFEYFSETQRNKGNFPGRFSGRQFSNSRSEMNVSTLELGDSALYLCASSLPGRSDGYTFGSGTRLTVV.

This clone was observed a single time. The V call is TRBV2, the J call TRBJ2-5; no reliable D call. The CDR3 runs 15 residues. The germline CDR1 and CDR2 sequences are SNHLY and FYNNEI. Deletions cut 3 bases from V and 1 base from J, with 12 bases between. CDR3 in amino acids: CASSDFEDLQETQYF. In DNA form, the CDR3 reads TGTGCCAGCAGTGACTTCGAGGATCTCCAAGAGACCCAGTACTTC.

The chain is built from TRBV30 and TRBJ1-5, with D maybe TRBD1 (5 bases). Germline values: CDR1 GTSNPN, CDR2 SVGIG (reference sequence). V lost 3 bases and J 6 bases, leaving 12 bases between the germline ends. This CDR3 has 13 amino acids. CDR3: CAWSVLGGQPQHF. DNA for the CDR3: TGTGCCTGGAGCGTCTTGGGGGGTCAGCCCCAGCATTTT. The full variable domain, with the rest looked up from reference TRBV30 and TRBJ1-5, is SQTIHQWPATLVQPVGSPLSLECTVEGTSNPNLYWYRQAAGRGLQLLFYSVGIGQISSEVPQNLSASRPQDRQFILSSKKLLLSDSGFYLCAWSVLGGQPQHFGDGTRLSIL.

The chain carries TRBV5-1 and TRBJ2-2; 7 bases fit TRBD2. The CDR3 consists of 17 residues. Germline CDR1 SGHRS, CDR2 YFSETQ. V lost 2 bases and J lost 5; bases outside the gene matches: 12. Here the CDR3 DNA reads TGCGCCAGCAGCTTCAGAGAGCGGGGCCCCGTAACCGGGGAGCTGTTTTTT. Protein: CASSFRERGPVTGELFF.

The CDR3 loop reads CSVEQGDAGELFF. The DNA for the CDR3 is TGCAGCGTTGAACAGGGTGATGCCGGGGAGCTGTTTTTT. This rearrangement joins TRBV29-1 to TRBJ2-2; tentative D call: TRBD1 (5 bases). V gave up 2 bases and J gave up 6 bases, with 10 bases separating them. Germline V CDR1 and CDR2: SQVTM, ANQGSEA. This CDR3 is 13 amino acids long.

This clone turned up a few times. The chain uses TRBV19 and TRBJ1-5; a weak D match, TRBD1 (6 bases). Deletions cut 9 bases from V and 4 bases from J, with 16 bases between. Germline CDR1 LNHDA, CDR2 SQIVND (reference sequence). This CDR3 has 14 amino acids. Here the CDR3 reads CASSSGQYNQPQHF. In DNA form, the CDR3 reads TGTGCCAGCAGCTCTGGACAGTATAATCAGCCCCAGCATTTT.